The sequence of this T cell receptor (beta chain) was determined in a study of blood T cells in healthy people across ages. PCR was performed a second time for 7 to 11 cycles using a sample-barcoded 5' primer and a J-beta primer mix. TCRdb called the 5' RACE reads again in MiXCR, with one record for every CDR3 protein. The sample lists about 670,000 distinct CDR3 sequences; roughly two fifths were seen once. Total RNA was isolated from each sample in quantities of at least 5 micrograms. This clonotype was observed a few times. Its antigen remains unidentified. The ends lost 2 bases at V and 7 bases at J; junction bases unmatched: 4. This CDR3 has 16 amino acids. The germline V gene has CDR1 LGHNA and CDR2 YNFKEQ. Study findings and constraints: Significant beta diversity loss was already apparent by age approximately 38, declining roughly linearly. With naive T cell percentage, TCR beta diversity showed a strong correlation.

Sample: blood. The chain is built from TRBV4-2 and TRBJ2-1, with TRBD2 matching over 14 bases. This sequence originates from a man at least 80 years old in good health. The CDR3 loop reads CASSQPGTSGSNEQFF. The CDR3, as DNA: TGTGCCAGCAGCCAACCAGGGACTAGCGGGAGTAATGAGCAGTTCTTC.